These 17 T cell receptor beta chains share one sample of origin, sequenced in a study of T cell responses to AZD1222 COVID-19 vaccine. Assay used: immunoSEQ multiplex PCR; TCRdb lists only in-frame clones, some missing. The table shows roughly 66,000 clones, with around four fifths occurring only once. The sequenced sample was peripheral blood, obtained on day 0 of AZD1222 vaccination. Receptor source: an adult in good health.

The CDR3 loop reads CSAGGGREQFF. As DNA, the CDR3 is TGCAGTGCTGGGGGAGGGCGTGAGCAGTTCTTC. The rearrangement joins TRBV20-1 to TRBJ2-1; 7 positions match TRBD2. The CDR3 totals 11 residues. Trimming at V came to 5 bases and at J to 9 bases, leaving 4 bases not matched to a gene. Germline-derived CDR1 and CDR2 are DFQATT and SNEGSKA (reference sequence).

CDR3 amino acids: CASRPQGSGRELFF. CDR3 DNA sequence: TGTGCCAGTAGGCCCCAGGGGTCAGGGAGGGAGCTGTTTTTT. The genes are TRBV19 and TRBJ2-2, with D perhaps matching TRBD1 (6 bases). CDR3 length: 14 amino acids. Trimming cost V 6 bases and J 9 bases, with 17 bases left between them. CDR1 is LNHDA, CDR2 SQIVND, per germline (reference sequence). Combining the CDR3 with reference TRBV19 and TRBJ2-2 gives the whole variable domain DGGITQSPKYLFRKEGQNVTLSCEQNLNHDAMYWYRQDPGQGLRLIYYSQIVNDFQKGDIAEGYSVSREKKESFPLTVTSAQKNPTAFYLCASRPQGSGRELFFGEGSRLTVL.

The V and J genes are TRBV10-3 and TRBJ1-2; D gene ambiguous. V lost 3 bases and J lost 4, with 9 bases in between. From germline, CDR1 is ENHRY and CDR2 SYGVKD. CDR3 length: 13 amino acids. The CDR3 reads CAISDGKGYGYTF. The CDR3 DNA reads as TGTGCCATCAGTGATGGGAAGGGCTATGGCTACACCTTC.

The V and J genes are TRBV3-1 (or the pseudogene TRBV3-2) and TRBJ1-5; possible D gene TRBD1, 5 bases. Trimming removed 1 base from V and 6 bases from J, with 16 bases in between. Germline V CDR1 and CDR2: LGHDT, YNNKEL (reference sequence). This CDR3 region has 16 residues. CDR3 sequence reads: CASSQGAFGGAQPQHF. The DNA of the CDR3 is TGTGCCAGCAGCCAAGGTGCGTTTGGGGGAGCTCAGCCCCAGCATTTT.

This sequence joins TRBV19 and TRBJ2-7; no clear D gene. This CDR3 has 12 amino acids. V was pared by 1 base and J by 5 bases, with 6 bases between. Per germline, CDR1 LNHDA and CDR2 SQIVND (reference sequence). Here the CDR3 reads CASSIAGNEQYF. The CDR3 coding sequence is TGTGCCAGTAGTATAGCTGGTAACGAGCAGTACTTC.

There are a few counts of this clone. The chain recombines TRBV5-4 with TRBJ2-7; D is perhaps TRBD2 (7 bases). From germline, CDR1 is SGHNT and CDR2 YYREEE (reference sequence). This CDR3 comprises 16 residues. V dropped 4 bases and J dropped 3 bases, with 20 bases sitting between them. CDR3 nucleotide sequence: TGTGCCAGCAGCCCCGGCGGGGGCCACAAAGGCTACGAGCAGTACTTC. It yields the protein CASSPGGGHKGYEQYF.

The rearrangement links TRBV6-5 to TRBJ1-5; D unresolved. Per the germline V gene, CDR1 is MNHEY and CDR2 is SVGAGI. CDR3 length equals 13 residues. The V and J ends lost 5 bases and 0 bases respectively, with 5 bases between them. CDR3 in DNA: TGTGCCAGCAGTCCCGATAGCAATCAGCCCCAGCATTTT. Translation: CASSPDSNQPQHF.

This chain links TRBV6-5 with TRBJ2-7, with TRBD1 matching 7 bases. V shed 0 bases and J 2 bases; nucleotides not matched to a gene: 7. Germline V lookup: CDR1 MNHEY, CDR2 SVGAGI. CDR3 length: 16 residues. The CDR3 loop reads CASSYSNDQGAYEQYF. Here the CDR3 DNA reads TGTGCCAGCAGTTACTCGAACGACCAGGGGGCCTACGAGCAGTACTTC.

CDR3 protein: CASTLGIAGTGELFF. The CDR3 coding sequence is TGCGCCAGCACTCTCGGGATAGCGGGGACCGGGGAGCTGTTTTTT. The V call is TRBV5-1, the J call TRBJ2-2; 8 bases align to TRBD2. Germline V gives CDR1 SGHRS, CDR2 YFSETQ. V shed 6 bases and J 5 bases; nucleotides not matched to a gene: 9. This CDR3 region has 15 residues.

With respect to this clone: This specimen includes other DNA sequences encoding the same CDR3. The CDR3 nucleotides are TGTGCCAGTAGTATTCAGGGGAACTATGGCTACACCTTC. It encodes CASSIQGNYGYTF. This chain connects TRBV19 to TRBJ1-2; D possibly corresponds to TRBD1 (6 bases). There are 13 residues in the CDR3. V was pared by 3 bases and J by 2 bases, with 7 bases between. The germline gives CDR1 LNHDA, CDR2 SQIVND (reference sequence).

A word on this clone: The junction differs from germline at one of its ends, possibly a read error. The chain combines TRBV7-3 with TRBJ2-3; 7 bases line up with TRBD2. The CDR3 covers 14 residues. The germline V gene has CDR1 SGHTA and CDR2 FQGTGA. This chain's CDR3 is CAGSPAGVIDTQYF. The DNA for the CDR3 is TGTGCCGGCAGCCCCGCGGGGGTCATAGATACGCAGTATTTT. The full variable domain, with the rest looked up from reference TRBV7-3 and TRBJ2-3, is GAGVSQTPSNKVTEKGKYVELRCDPISGHTALYWYRQSLGQGPEFLIYFQGTGAADDSGLPNDRFFAVRPEGSVSTLKIQRTERGDSAVYLCAGSPAGVIDTQYFGPGTRLTVL.

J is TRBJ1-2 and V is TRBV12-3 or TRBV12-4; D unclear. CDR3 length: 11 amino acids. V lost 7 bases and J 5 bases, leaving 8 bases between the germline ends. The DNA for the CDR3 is TGTGCCAGCACCCCGGGGTATGGCTACACCTTC. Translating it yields CASTPGYGYTF.

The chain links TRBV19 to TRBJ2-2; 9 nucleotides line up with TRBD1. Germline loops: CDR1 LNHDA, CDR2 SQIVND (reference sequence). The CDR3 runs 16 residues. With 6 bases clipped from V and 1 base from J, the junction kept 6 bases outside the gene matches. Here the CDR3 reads CASSPGTGWNTGELFF. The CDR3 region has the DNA TGTGCCAGTAGCCCTGGGACAGGGTGGAACACCGGGGAGCTGTTTTTT.

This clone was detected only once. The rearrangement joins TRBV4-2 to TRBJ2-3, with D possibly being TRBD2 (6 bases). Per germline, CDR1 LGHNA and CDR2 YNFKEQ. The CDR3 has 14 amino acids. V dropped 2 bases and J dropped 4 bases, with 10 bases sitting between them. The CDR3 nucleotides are TGTGCCAGCAGCCAACCGGGGGAGGCAGATACGCAGTATTTT. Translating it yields CASSQPGEADTQYF.

The CDR3 DNA reads TGTGCCAGCAGCTTAGTGGCTAGCGGGGTTGAAGATACGCAGTATTTT. Translating gives CASSLVASGVEDTQYF. This chain joins TRBV11-2 and TRBJ2-3; 9 bases fit TRBD2. This CDR3 comprises 16 residues. The V segment lost 1 base and the J segment 5 bases; nucleotides outside the gene matches: 7. Germline V gene data show CDR1 as SGHAT and CDR2 as FQNNGV.

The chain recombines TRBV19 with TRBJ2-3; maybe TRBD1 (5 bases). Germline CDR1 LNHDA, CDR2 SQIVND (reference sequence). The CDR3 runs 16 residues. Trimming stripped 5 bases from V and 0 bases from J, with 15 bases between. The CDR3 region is CASSPRQIPSTDTQYF. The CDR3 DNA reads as TGTGCCAGTAGTCCCCGACAGATCCCTAGCACAGATACGCAGTATTTT.

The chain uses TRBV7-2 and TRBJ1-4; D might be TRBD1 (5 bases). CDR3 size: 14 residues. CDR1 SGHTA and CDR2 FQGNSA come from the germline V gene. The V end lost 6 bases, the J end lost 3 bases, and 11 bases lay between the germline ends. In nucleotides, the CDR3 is TGTGCCAGCAGGCGCGGGACGGCTAATGAAAAACTGTTTTTT. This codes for CASRRGTANEKLFF.